These 30 T cell receptor beta chains share one sample of origin, sequenced in a study of shared clonotypes between healthy human individuals. Sequencing was performed with immunoSEQ multiplex PCR; in TCRdb, only in-frame clones are kept and a portion is missing. The table records about half a million clones, over 60% of them present only once. Sample: PBMCs. The receptor source for this set is a woman in her 40s in good health. Some clones in this sample may be carry-over from other donors' samples.

The chain couples TRBV7-9 to TRBJ2-6, with D possibly called TRBD1 or TRBD2 (5 bases each). The germline V and J ends were trimmed by 1 base and 0 bases, with 16 bases remaining between them. CDR3 length: 19 amino acids. The V gene's germline CDR1 is SEHNR and CDR2 FQNEAQ (reference sequence). The CDR3 nucleotides are TGTGCCAGCAGCTTAGACGGGGCCGGGTTAAGCTCTGGGGCCAACGTCCTGACTTTC. It specifies CASSLDGAGLSSGANVLTF.

The V call is TRBV28, the J call TRBJ1-5; TRBD1 might be the D (6 bases). The CDR3 covers 15 residues. From germline, CDR1 is MDHEN and CDR2 SYDVKM. The germline V and J ends were trimmed by 3 bases and 6 bases, with 15 bases remaining between them. CDR3 in DNA: TGTGCCAGCAGTTTCCCCCCAGGGGAAGGTCAGCCCCAGCATTTT. As protein: CASSFPPGEGQPQHF.

The rearrangement uses TRBV5-4 and TRBJ2-7; TRBD2 matches at 8 bases. Trimming cost V 7 bases and J 0 bases; bases outside gene matches: 6. Germline-derived CDR1 and CDR2 are SGHNT and YYREEE (reference sequence). The CDR3 has 14 amino acids. CDR3 loop: CASASGSGSYEQYF. In nucleotides, the CDR3 is TGTGCCAGCGCTAGCGGGTCGGGCTCCTACGAGCAGTACTTC.

This chain links TRBV5-6 with TRBJ1-2, with 8 bases matching TRBD1. The V gene's germline CDR1 is SGHDT and CDR2 YYEEEE. Unmatched junction bases numbered 9, after V lost 4 bases and J lost 7 bases. The CDR3 is made up of 14 amino acids. The CDR3 here is CASSKPGQESGYTF. CDR3 coding DNA: TGTGCCAGCAGCAAACCGGGACAGGAGTCTGGCTACACCTTC.

This clone has a single count. The V gene is TRBV5-1, the J gene TRBJ1-1; possibly TRBD1 for D (5 bases). V was pared by 4 bases and J by 5 bases, with 12 bases between. The CDR3 has 13 residues. Germline lookup yields CDR1 SGHRS and CDR2 YFSETQ. The CDR3 nucleotides are TGCGCCAGCAGCCGGATAGAGGGGACTGAAGCTTTCTTT. This gives the protein CASSRIEGTEAFF.

This rearrangement joins TRBV6-1 to TRBJ2-2; D uncertain. CDR1 and CDR2 from the germline V gene are MNHNS and SASEGT. Trimming left V 5 bases short and J 5 bases short, with 6 bases between. This CDR3 contains 12 residues. CDR3 sequence: CASSLRTGELFF. As DNA, the CDR3 is TGTGCCAGCAGTCTCAGGACCGGGGAGCTGTTTTTT.

The chain couples TRBV5-5 to TRBJ2-3; D is undetermined. The V end was cut by 4 bases, the J end by 6 bases, with 21 bases between. This CDR3 is built from 16 residues. CDR1 and CDR2 from the germline V gene are SGHKS and YYEKEE (reference sequence). The CDR3 protein is CASSLDRAGVGDTQYF. As DNA, the CDR3 is TGTGCCAGCAGCCTGGATCGTGCCGGAGTGGGGGATACGCAGTATTTT.

This clone has just a few counts. V usage is TRBV28 and J usage is TRBJ1-2; the D gene is possibly TRBD1 (6 bases). Between the trimmed V and J ends, which lost 6 bases and 2 bases, there was a span of 10 bases. The CDR3 is 13 residues long. CDR1 MDHEN and CDR2 SYDVKM come from the germline V gene. The CDR3 DNA is TGTGCCAGCAGAAGGACAGCAAACTATGGCTACACCTTC. Translation: CASRRTANYGYTF.

The chain combines TRBV5-4 with TRBJ2-3; 11 bases map to TRBD1. The germline CDR1 and CDR2 sequences are SGHNT and YYREEE (reference sequence). Trimming removed 2 bases from V and 5 bases from J; junction bases left unmatched: 1. The CDR3 loop spans 14 amino acids. The CDR3 sequence: CASSLGTGGDTQYF. CDR3 nucleotides: TGTGCCAGCAGCTTAGGGACAGGGGGAGATACGCAGTATTTT.

This clone has just a few counts. It is likely a read error: a sequence one base away is far more abundant. The genes are TRBV29-1 and TRBJ2-7; 7 bases are a match to TRBD1. This CDR3 has 14 residues. The J segment lost 3 bases and the V segment lost 0 bases, leaving 5 bases of the junction unmatched. Germline V lookup: CDR1 SQVTM, CDR2 ANQGSEA. The CDR3 here is CSVEDGRQGYEQYF. As DNA, the CDR3 is TGCAGCGTTGAAGATGGGAGACAGGGCTACGAGCAGTACTTC.

V is TRBV28 and J is TRBJ2-7; TRBD1 might be the D (6 bases). The CDR3 runs to 14 residues. Germline CDR1 and CDR2: MDHEN and SYDVKM. Trimming removed 6 bases from V and 1 base from J, with 13 bases in between. The CDR3 sequence is CASRNRERSYEQYF. CDR3 nucleotide sequence: TGTGCCAGCAGAAACAGGGAGCGATCCTACGAGCAGTACTTC.

The V and J genes are TRBV5-1 and TRBJ1-1, with D possibly matching TRBD1 (5 bases). Germline CDR1 is SGHRS and CDR2 is YFSETQ. The CDR3 extends over 14 amino acids. V was trimmed by 0 bases and J by 3 bases, leaving 9 bases between them. The CDR3 DNA follows: TGCGCCAGCAGCTTGGAGGGGTGGGACACTGAAGCTTTCTTT. Residues: CASSLEGWDTEAFF.

On this clone: Other DNA sequences in the same sample also yield this CDR3. The V gene is TRBV6-1, the J gene TRBJ1-1; D ambiguous. This CDR3 is built from 12 residues. V was cut by 3 bases and J by 2 bases, with 4 bases left in between. CDR1 is MNHNS, CDR2 SASEGT, per germline. The CDR3 reads CASSEPNTEAFF. In DNA form, the CDR3 reads TGTGCCAGCAGTGAGCCCAACACTGAAGCTTTCTTT.

The rearrangement joins TRBV5-8 to TRBJ2-5, with 8 bases identical to TRBD2. In germline, CDR1 is SGHTS, CDR2 YDEGEE. With V trimmed by 3 bases and J by 2 bases, 9 bases remained unmatched. The CDR3 loop spans 16 amino acids. CDR3: CASSSLLAVVQETQYF. The DNA for the CDR3 is TGTGCCAGCAGCTCCCTACTAGCGGTCGTTCAAGAGACCCAGTACTTC.

This rearrangement joins TRBV7-9 to TRBJ1-5, with TRBD1 matching over 7 bases. There are 18 residues in the CDR3. Per the germline V gene, CDR1 is SEHNR and CDR2 is FQNEAQ (reference sequence). The V gene end was trimmed by 1 base and the J gene end by 2 bases; junction bases not matched to a gene: 11. CDR3 in DNA: TGTGCCAGCAGCTTAGGCTCGACAGGGATTGAAGGCAATCAGCCCCAGCATTTT. It codes for CASSLGSTGIEGNQPQHF. Full variable domain (rest looked up from reference TRBV7-9 and TRBJ1-5): DTGVSQNPRHKITKRGQNVTFRCDPISEHNRLYWYRQTLGQGPEFLTYFQNEAQLEKSRLLSDRFSAERPKGSFSTLEIQRTEQGDSAMYLCASSLGSTGIEGNQPQHFGDGTRLSIL.

The gene calls are TRBV4-2 and TRBJ2-5, with a tentative D call TRBD1 (6 bases). Germline CDR1 and CDR2: LGHNA and YNFKEQ. Trimming stripped 6 bases from V and 2 bases from J, with 13 bases between. The CDR3 covers 14 residues. Here the CDR3 reads CASSQGPPQETQYF. The CDR3 bases are TGTGCCAGCAGTCAGGGGCCACCACAAGAGACCCAGTACTTC.

On this clone itself: A far bigger clonotype differs at one base, so this is likely a read error. The chain joins TRBV28 to TRBJ2-4, with D perhaps matching TRBD2 (5 bases). Trimming stripped 6 bases from V and 6 bases from J, with 12 bases between. CDR1 is MDHEN, CDR2 SYDVKM, per germline. This CDR3 is built from 13 residues. As DNA, the CDR3 is TGTGCCAGCAGACTAGAGATCCTAAACATTCAGTACTTC. Protein sequence: CASRLEILNIQYF.

There are a few counts of this clone. The chain joins TRBV5-1 to TRBJ2-1; TRBD1 matches 8 bases. After removal of 0 bases from V and 3 bases from J, the junction contained 2 bases not matched to a gene. The CDR3 is 15 residues long. The germline V gene has CDR1 SGHRS and CDR2 YFSETQ. In DNA form, the CDR3 reads TGCGCCAGCAGCTTGGGGACAGGGTTCTACAATGAGCAGTTCTTC. Its translation is CASSLGTGFYNEQFF.

The chain has TRBV6-4 and TRBJ2-3; no clear D. The CDR3 extends over 13 amino acids. V shed 0 bases and J shed 3 bases, with 4 bases lying between them. Germline-derived CDR1 and CDR2 are MRHNA and SNTAGT. DNA for the CDR3: TGTGCCAGCAGTGACTCAGTTACAGATACGCAGTATTTT. Residues: CASSDSVTDTQYF.

The gene calls are TRBV19 and TRBJ2-6, with D perhaps matching TRBD1 (6 bases). CDR1 and CDR2 (germline): LNHDA, SQIVND (reference sequence). V lost 7 bases and J 12 bases, leaving 16 bases between the germline ends. The CDR3 contains 13 residues. CDR3 residues: CASTKLPQGVLTF. The CDR3 DNA sequence: TGTGCCAGTACCAAACTCCCACAGGGCGTCCTGACTTTC.

The rearrangement joins TRBV9 to TRBJ1-2, with D possibly being TRBD1 (6 bases). CDR3 length equals 14 residues. The V end was cut by 0 bases, the J end by 4 bases, with 10 bases between. Germline V gene sequence: CDR1 SGDLS, CDR2 YYNGEE. The DNA of the CDR3 is TGTGCCAGCAGCGTAGAGACAGGACTCTATGGCTACACCTTC. This sequence encodes CASSVETGLYGYTF.

Concerning this clone itself: Given a far larger clone just one base away, this is likely a sequencing read error. This chain connects TRBV6-5 to TRBJ2-7; 8 bases are shared with TRBD2. The V segment lost 7 bases and the J segment 2 bases; nucleotides outside the gene matches: 7. Germline CDR1 and CDR2: MNHEY and SVGAGI. CDR3 length: 14 amino acids. CDR3 loop: CASKREGRAYEQYF. The CDR3, as DNA: TGTGCCAGCAAACGGGAGGGGAGGGCCTACGAGCAGTACTTC.

The V call is TRBV7-2, the J call TRBJ2-7, with 7 nucleotides matching TRBD2. Losses at the gene ends were 5 bases for V and 4 bases for J; bases not matched to a gene: 11. The germline CDR1 and CDR2 sequences are SGHTA and FQGNSA. The CDR3 length is 15 residues. The CDR3 DNA reads TGTGCCAGCAGCCCTGTTATACTAGCGAAATACGAGCAGTACTTC. This translates into CASSPVILAKYEQYF.

This rearrangement joins TRBV4-1 to TRBJ1-5; tentative D call: TRBD1 (5 bases). Deletions cut 2 bases from V and 4 bases from J, with 15 bases between. The V gene's germline CDR1 is MGHRA and CDR2 YSYEKL. The CDR3 has 16 residues. CDR3 DNA sequence: TGCGCCAGCAGCCAATTGGACAATTCCCCTAATCAGCCCCAGCATTTT. As protein: CASSQLDNSPNQPQHF.

The J gene is TRBJ1-1, the V gene TRBV5-1; D unresolved. Looked up from germline, CDR1 is SGHRS and CDR2 is YFSETQ. The CDR3 extends over 13 amino acids. V was cut by 4 bases and J by 1 base, with 8 bases left in between. CDR3 amino acids: CASSLGKNTEAFF. DNA of the CDR3: TGCGCCAGCAGCCTAGGGAAGAACACTGAAGCTTTCTTT. The entire variable domain, with the rest obtained from reference TRBV5-1 and TRBJ1-1, is as follows: KAGVTQTPRYLIKTRGQQVTLSCSPISGHRSVSWYQQTPGQGLQFLFEYFSETQRNKGNFPGRFSGRQFSNSRSEMNVSTLELGDSALYLCASSLGKNTEAFFGQGTRLTVV.

With regard to this clone: A much larger clonotype is one base distant, so this may be a read error. Other DNA sequences in the same sample also yield this CDR3. CDR3: CASSLGGTMNTEAFF. Written as DNA, the CDR3 is TGTGCCAGCAGCTTGGGGGGGACCATGAACACCGAAGCTTTCTTT. V gene TRBV5-4 combines with J gene TRBJ1-1; tentatively, D is TRBD1 (5 bases). Germline V gene data show CDR1 as SGHNT and CDR2 as YYREEE (reference sequence). This CDR3 has 15 residues. The full variable domain, its missing parts supplied by reference TRBV5-4 and TRBJ1-1, is ETGVTQSPTHLIKTRGQQVTLRCSSQSGHNTVSWYQQALGQGPQFIFQYYREEENGRGNFPPRFSGLQFPNYSSELNVNALELDDSALYLCASSLGGTMNTEAFFGQGTRLTVV.

This chain joins TRBV15 and TRBJ1-2, with unresolved D. The CDR3 extends over 16 amino acids. Germline-derived CDR1 and CDR2 are LNHNV and YYDKDF (reference sequence). The V gene lost 5 bases and the J gene lost 2 bases, with 18 bases spanning the gap. Here the CDR3 reads CATSGVSRAWNYGYTF. The CDR3 bases are TGTGCCACCAGCGGGGTGAGTCGGGCCTGGAACTATGGCTACACCTTC.

This clone was counted a single time. The chain employs TRBV4-3 and TRBJ2-3; 9 positions match TRBD2. This CDR3 comprises 17 residues. The V segment lost 0 bases and the J segment 5 bases; nucleotides outside the gene matches: 9. The germline V gene has CDR1 LGHNA and CDR2 YSLEER. CDR3 in amino acids: CASSQDKSGGWVDTQYF. CDR3 DNA sequence: TGCGCCAGCAGCCAAGATAAAAGCGGGGGGTGGGTAGATACGCAGTATTTT.

This chain uses TRBV6-6 with TRBJ2-7; TRBD2 matches at 9 bases. In germline, CDR1 is MNHNY, CDR2 SVGAGI (reference sequence). Unmatched junction bases numbered 13, after V lost 8 bases and J lost 5 bases. The CDR3 runs to 15 residues. CDR3 protein: CASRSGSGRWNEQYF. The CDR3 bases are TGTGCCAGCCGTTCGGGTAGCGGGAGATGGAACGAGCAGTACTTC.

V usage is TRBV15 and J usage is TRBJ2-7; D remains ambiguous. Germline assignment: CDR1 LNHNV and CDR2 YYDKDF (reference sequence). Trimming shortened V by 1 base and J by 1 base, and 8 bases separated the two germline ends. The CDR3 runs 14 residues. In nucleotides, the CDR3 is TGTGCCACCAGCAGAGCCAGGTCTTCCTACGAGCAGTACTTC. As protein: CATSRARSSYEQYF.